What follows are 13 T cell receptor beta chains derived from one specimen sequenced in a study of blood T cell repertoires in COVID-19. The protocol was immunoSEQ multiplex PCR, while the TCRdb copy is restricted to in-frame clones and leaves out a portion. The sample lists 180,000 or so clones; approximately 80% were seen once. Sequencing was carried out using peripheral blood. The receptors come from a woman aged 40-49 years with COVID-19, enrolled during active disease.

The V and J genes are TRBV3-1 (or the pseudogene TRBV3-2) and TRBJ2-1; D may be TRBD2 (6 bases). There are 16 residues in the CDR3. Trimming took 2 bases from V and 5 from J, leaving 16 bases between them. The V gene's germline CDR1 is LGHDT and CDR2 YNNKEL (reference sequence). In DNA form, the CDR3 reads TGTGCCAGCAGCCAATACCGGGACTTCACTGACAATGAGCAGTTCTTC. Its translation: CASSQYRDFTDNEQFF.

The chain employs TRBV3-1 (or the pseudogene TRBV3-2) and TRBJ1-2; D remains ambiguous. The V and J ends lost 4 bases and 8 bases respectively, with 20 bases between them. The germline V gene encodes CDR1 LGHDT and CDR2 YNNKEL (reference sequence). The CDR3 consists of 15 residues. The CDR3 DNA is TGTGCCAGCAGCCTAAAGAGGAGTATAACTGGGGGCTACACCTTC. Translating gives CASSLKRSITGGYTF.

V usage is TRBV6-4 and J usage is TRBJ2-3, with D perhaps TRBD2 (6 bases). V dropped 6 bases and J dropped 1 base, with 11 bases sitting between them. Germline V lookup: CDR1 MRHNA, CDR2 SNTAGT. The CDR3 runs 14 residues. The CDR3 region has the DNA TGTGCCAGCAGACGGGACTCAGGCACAGATACGCAGTATTTT. Translating gives CASRRDSGTDTQYF.

The J gene is TRBJ1-2, the V gene TRBV18; the D gene is possibly TRBD1 (5 bases). Looked up from germline, CDR1 is KGHSH and CDR2 is LQKENI. Deletions cut 3 bases from V and 8 bases from J, with 13 bases between. The CDR3 runs 13 residues. For the CDR3, the DNA is TGTGCCAGCTCACCGGGACTAGAAGGGGGCTACACCTTC. Translation: CASSPGLEGGYTF.

This sequence joins TRBV20-1 and TRBJ1-1; D remains ambiguous. Germline V gene lookup returns CDR1 DFQATT and CDR2 SNEGSKA (reference sequence). This CDR3 has 11 amino acids. V was pared by 5 bases and J by 6 bases, with 10 bases between. CDR3 in amino acids: CSAAWEAEAFF. As DNA, the CDR3 is TGCAGTGCTGCGTGGGAGGCTGAAGCTTTCTTT.

This chain uses TRBV29-1 with TRBJ2-7, with D perhaps matching TRBD1 (6 bases). The CDR3 length is 13 residues. Looked up from germline, CDR1 is SQVTM and CDR2 is ANQGSEA. V gave up 4 bases and J gave up 2 bases, with 12 bases separating them. The CDR3 reads CSVAGTTPYEQYF. The CDR3 coding sequence is TGCAGCGTTGCCGGGACAACTCCCTACGAGCAGTACTTC.

This clone was observed once. The chain couples TRBV12-3 or TRBV12-4 to TRBJ1-1, with TRBD1 identical over 7 bases. CDR3 length: 10 amino acids. Unmatched junction bases numbered 3, after V lost 6 bases and J lost 11 bases. In DNA, the CDR3 is TGTGCCAGCAGACAGGGGAGGGCTTTCTTT. Protein product: CASRQGRAFF.

This clone turned up a few times. The chain has TRBV12-5 and TRBJ2-6; D perhaps matches TRBD1 (6 bases). The ends were cut back, 9 bases at V and 0 bases at J, with 12 bases in the middle. CDR1 is LGHNT, CDR2 FRNRAP, per germline. CDR3 size: 15 residues. This chain's CDR3 is CASALQGSGANVLTF. The CDR3 DNA is TGTGCTAGCGCCCTACAGGGCTCTGGGGCCAACGTCCTGACTTTC.

The chain recombines TRBV12-5 with TRBJ1-1; perhaps TRBD1 as D (5 bases). With 2 bases removed from V and 2 bases from J, the gap between germline ends came to 18 bases. In germline, CDR1 is LGHNT, CDR2 FRNRAP. The CDR3 sequence is 17 residues long. Written as DNA, the CDR3 is TGTGCTAGTGGTTTGCCCCCCCGTCGACAGACTAACACTGAAGCTTTCTTT. Its protein product is CASGLPPRRQTNTEAFF.

The V call is TRBV18, the J call TRBJ1-1, with D unclear. Germline CDR1 is KGHSH and CDR2 is LQKENI. This CDR3 contains 13 residues. Trimming shortened V by 5 bases and J by 1 base, and 8 bases separated the two germline ends. CDR3: CASSYTTNTEAFF. Written as DNA, the CDR3 is TGTGCCAGCTCATACACAACGAACACTGAAGCTTTCTTT.

The gene calls are TRBV2 and TRBJ2-7; 7 bases are a match to TRBD1. V lost 8 bases to trimming and J lost 3 bases; unmatched junction nucleotides: 10. This CDR3 has 14 residues. CDR1 and CDR2 (germline): SNHLY, FYNNEI. The DNA of the CDR3 is TGTGCCAGCCAACAAACCGGGACAGACTACGAGCAGTACTTC. Protein product: CASQQTGTDYEQYF.

This clone was detected once. CDR3 coding DNA: TGTGCCATCAGCATTAAGGGGTATGAAGCTTTCTTT. It encodes CAISIKGYEAFF. The chain links TRBV10-3 to TRBJ1-1; D may be TRBD1 (5 bases). Germline CDR1 is ENHRY and CDR2 is SYGVKD. V was clipped by 6 bases and J by 7 bases, with 12 bases between them. The CDR3 consists of 12 residues.

This chain uses TRBV18 with TRBJ2-3; TRBD2 agrees at 16 bases. The CDR3 totals 18 residues. The germline gives CDR1 KGHSH, CDR2 LQKENI. The V segment lost 5 bases and the J segment 0 bases; nucleotides outside the gene matches: 5. The CDR3 sequence: CASSTGLAGGPSTDTQYF. The DNA of the CDR3 is TGTGCCAGCTCAACGGGACTAGCGGGAGGGCCTAGCACAGATACGCAGTATTTT.